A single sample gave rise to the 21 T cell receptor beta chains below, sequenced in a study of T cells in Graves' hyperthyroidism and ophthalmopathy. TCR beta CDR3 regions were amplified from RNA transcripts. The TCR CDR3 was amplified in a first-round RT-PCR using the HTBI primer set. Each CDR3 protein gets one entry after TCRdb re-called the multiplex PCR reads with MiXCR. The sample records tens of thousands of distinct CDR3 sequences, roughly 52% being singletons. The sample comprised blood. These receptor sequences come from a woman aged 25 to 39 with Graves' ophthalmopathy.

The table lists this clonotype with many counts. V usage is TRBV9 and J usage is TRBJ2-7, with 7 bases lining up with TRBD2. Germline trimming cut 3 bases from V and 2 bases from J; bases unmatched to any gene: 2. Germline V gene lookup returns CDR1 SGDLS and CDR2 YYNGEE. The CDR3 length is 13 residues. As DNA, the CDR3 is TGTGCCAGCAGCGGGGGGGGACCCTACGAGCAGTACTTC. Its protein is CASSGGGPYEQYF.

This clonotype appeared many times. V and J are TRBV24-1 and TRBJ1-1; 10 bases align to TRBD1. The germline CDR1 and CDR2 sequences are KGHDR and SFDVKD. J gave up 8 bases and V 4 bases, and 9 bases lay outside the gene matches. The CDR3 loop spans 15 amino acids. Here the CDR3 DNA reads TGTGCCACCAGTGACACCCGTGGGACAGGGGACGAAGCTTTCTTT. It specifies CATSDTRGTGDEAFF.

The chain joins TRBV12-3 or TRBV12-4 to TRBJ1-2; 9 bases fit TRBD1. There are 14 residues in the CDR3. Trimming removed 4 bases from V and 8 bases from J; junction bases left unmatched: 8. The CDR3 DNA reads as TGTGCCAGCAGTTGGTACAGGGACAGGGAAGGCTACACCTTC. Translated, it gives CASSWYRDREGYTF.

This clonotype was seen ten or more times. CDR3 nucleotide sequence: TGTGCCAGCAGCACCCAGGGGGCTGGGAATTCACCCCTCCACTTT. It codes for CASSTQGAGNSPLHF. The chain uses TRBV9 and TRBJ1-6, with 8 bases aligning to TRBD1. Unmatched junction bases numbered 7, after V lost 4 bases and J lost 7 bases. CDR3 length: 15 residues. Germline V gene data show CDR1 as SGDLS and CDR2 as YYNGEE.

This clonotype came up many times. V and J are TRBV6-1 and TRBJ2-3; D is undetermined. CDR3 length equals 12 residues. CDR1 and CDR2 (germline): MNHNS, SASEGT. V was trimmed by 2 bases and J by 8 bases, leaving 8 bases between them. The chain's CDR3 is CASSEYPRTQYF. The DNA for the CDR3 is TGTGCCAGCAGTGAATACCCACGTACGCAGTATTTT.

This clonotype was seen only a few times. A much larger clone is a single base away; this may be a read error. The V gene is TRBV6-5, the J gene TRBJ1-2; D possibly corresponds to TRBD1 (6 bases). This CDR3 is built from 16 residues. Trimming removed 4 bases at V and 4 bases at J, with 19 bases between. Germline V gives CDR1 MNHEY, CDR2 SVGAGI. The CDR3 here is CASSSRTAFNVYGYTF. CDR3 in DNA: TGTGCCAGCAGTTCCCGGACAGCGTTTAACGTCTATGGCTACACCTTC.

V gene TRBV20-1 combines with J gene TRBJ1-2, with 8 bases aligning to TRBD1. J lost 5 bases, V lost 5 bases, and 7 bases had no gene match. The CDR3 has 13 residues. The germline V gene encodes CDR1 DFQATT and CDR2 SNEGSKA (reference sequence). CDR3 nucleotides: TGCAGTGCTCCCAAGACAGGGGTTTATGGCTACACCTTC. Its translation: CSAPKTGVYGYTF.

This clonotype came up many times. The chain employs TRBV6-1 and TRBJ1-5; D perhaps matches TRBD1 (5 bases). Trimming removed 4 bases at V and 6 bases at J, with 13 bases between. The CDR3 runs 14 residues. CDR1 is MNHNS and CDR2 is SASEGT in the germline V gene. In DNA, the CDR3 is TGTGCCAGCAGTGTGGGGGGAAGTGGTCAGCCCCAGCATTTT. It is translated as CASSVGGSGQPQHF.

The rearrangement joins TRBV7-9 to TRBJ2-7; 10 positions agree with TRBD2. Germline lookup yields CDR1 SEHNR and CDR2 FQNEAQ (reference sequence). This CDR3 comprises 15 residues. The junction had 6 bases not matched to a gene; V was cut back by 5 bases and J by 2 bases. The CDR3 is CASSLPGLATYEQYF. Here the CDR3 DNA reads TGTGCCAGCAGCCTCCCGGGACTAGCGACCTACGAGCAGTACTTC.

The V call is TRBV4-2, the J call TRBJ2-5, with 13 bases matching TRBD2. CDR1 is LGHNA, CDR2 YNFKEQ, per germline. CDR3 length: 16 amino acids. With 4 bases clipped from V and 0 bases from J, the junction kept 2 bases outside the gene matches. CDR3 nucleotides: TGTGCCAGCAGCCTCGGACTAGCGGGGGACCAAGAGACCCAGTACTTC. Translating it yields CASSLGLAGDQETQYF.

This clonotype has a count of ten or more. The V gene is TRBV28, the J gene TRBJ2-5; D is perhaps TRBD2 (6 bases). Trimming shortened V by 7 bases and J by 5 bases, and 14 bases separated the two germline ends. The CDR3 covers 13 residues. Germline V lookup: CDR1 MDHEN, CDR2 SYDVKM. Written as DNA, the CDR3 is TGTGCCAGCACTCGGAGGGCCGGGGAGACCCAGTACTTC. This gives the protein CASTRRAGETQYF.

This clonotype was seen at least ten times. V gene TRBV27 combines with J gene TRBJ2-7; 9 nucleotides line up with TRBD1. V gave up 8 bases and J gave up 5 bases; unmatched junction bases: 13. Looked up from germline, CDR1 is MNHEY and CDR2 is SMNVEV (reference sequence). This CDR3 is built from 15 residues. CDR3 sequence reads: CASRRPGTGSNEQYF. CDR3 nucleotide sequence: TGTGCCAGCCGCCGACCCGGGACAGGGTCCAACGAGCAGTACTTC.

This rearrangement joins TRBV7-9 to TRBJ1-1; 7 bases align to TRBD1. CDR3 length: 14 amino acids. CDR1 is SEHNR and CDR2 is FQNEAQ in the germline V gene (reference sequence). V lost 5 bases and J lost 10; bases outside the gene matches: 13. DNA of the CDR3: TGTGCCAGCAGCCCAGGGGGAGGGGGATCAGTAGCTTTCTTT. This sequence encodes CASSPGGGGSVAFF.

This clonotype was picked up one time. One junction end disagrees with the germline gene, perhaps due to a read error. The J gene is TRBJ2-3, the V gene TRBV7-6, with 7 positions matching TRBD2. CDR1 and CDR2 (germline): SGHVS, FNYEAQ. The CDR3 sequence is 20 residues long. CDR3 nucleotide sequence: TGTGCCAGCAGCTTAATAGGTCATCGGGGAGTAGCGGGTGGGGGAGATACACAGTGTTTT. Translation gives CASSLIGHRGVAGGGDTQCF.

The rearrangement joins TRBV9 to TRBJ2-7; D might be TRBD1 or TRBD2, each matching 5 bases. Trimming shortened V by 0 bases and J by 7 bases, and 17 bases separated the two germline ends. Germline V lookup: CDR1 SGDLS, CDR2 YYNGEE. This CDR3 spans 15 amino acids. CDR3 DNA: TGTGCCAGCAGCGTAGGTCGGGACCCAAGAGGGGAGCAGTACTTC. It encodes CASSVGRDPRGEQYF.

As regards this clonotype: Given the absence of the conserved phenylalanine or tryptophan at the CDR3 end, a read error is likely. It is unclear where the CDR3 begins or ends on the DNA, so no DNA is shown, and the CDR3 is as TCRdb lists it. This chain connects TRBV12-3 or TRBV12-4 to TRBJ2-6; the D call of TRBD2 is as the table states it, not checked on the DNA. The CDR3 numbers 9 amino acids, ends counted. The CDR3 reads CASSSPAAS.

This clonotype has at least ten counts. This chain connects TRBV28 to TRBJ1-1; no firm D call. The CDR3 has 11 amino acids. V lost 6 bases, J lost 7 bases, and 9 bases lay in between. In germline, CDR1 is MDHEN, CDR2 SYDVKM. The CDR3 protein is CASSRNHEAFF. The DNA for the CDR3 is TGTGCCAGCAGCCGTAACCATGAAGCTTTCTTT.

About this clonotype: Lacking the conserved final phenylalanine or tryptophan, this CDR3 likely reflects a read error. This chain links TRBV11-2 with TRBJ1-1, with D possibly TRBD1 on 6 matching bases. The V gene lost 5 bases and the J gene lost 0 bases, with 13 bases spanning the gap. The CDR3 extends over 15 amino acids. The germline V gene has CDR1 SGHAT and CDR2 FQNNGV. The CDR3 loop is CASSRLGGMNTEAFL. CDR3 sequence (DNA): TGTGCCAGCAGCAGACTCGGGGGCATGAACACTGAAGCTTTCTTG.

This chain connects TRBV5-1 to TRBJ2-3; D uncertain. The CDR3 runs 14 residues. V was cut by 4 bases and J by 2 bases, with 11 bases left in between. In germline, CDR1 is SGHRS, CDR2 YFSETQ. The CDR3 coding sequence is TGCGCCAGCAGCCCGTCCAGCTCCACAGATACGCAGTATTTT. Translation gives CASSPSSSTDTQYF. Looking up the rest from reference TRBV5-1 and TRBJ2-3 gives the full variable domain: KAGVTQTPRYLIKTRGQQVTLSCSPISGHRSVSWYQQTPGQGLQFLFEYFSETQRNKGNFPGRFSGRQFSNSRSEMNVSTLELGDSALYLCASSPSSSTDTQYFGPGTRLTVL.

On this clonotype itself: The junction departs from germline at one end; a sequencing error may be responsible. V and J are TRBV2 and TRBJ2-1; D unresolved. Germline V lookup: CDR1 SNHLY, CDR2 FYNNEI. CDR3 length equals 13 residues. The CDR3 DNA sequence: TGTGCCAGCAGTGGATACTCCTACAACGAGCAGTTCTTC. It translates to CASSGYSYNEQFF.

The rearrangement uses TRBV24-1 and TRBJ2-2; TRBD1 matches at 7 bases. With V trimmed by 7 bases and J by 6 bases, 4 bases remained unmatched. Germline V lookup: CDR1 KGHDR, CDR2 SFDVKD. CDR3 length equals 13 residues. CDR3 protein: CATRPTGSGELFF. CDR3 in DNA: TGTGCCACCAGACCGACAGGGTCCGGGGAGCTGTTTTTT.